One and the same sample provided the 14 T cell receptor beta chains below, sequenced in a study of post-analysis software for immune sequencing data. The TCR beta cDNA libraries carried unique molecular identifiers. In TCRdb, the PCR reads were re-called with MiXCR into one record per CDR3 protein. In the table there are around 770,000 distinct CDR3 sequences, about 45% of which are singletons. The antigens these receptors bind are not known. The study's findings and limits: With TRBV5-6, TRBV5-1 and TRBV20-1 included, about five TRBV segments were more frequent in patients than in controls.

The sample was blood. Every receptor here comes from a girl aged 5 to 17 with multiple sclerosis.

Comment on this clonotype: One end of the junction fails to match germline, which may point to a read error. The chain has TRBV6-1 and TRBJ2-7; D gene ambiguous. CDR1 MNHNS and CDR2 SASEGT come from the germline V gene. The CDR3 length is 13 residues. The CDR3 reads CASSDFMAYVQYF. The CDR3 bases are TGTGCCAGCAGTGACTTTATGGCCTACGTGCAGTACTTC.

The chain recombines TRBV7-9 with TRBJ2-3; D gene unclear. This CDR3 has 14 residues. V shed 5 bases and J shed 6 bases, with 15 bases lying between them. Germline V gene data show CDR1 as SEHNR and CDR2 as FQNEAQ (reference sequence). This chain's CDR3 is CASSPVGLGDTQYF. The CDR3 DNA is TGTGCCAGCAGCCCCGTGGGGTTGGGGGATACGCAGTATTTT.

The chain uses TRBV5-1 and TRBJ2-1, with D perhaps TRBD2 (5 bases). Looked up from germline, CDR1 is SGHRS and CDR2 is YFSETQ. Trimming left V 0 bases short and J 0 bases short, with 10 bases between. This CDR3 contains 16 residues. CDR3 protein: CASSLAGESSYNEQFF. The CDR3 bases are TGCGCCAGCAGCTTGGCCGGGGAAAGCTCCTACAATGAGCAGTTCTTC.

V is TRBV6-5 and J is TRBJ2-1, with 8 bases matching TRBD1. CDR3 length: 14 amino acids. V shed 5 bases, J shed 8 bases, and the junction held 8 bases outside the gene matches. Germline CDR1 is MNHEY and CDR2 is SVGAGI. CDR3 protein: CASSPAGGPYEQFF. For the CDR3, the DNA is TGTGCCAGCAGTCCCGCAGGGGGCCCCTATGAGCAGTTCTTC.

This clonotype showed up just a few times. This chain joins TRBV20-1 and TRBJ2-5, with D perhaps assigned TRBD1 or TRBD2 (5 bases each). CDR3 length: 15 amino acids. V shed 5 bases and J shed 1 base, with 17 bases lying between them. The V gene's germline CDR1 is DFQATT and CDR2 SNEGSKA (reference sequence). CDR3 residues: CSAGTLLAGQETQYF. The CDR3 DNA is TGCAGTGCTGGGACCTTGCTAGCCGGCCAAGAGACCCAGTACTTC.

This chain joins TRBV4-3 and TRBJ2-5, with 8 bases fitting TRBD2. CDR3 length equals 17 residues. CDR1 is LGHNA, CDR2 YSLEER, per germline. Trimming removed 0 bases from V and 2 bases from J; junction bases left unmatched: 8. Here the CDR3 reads CASSQDRVVAGQETQYF. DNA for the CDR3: TGCGCCAGCAGCCAAGATAGAGTGGTAGCGGGGCAAGAGACCCAGTACTTC.

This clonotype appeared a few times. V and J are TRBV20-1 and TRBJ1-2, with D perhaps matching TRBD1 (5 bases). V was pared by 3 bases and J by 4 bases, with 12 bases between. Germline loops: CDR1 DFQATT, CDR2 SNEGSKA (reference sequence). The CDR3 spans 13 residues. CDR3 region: CSARSGDGYGYTF. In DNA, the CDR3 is TGCAGTGCTAGGAGTGGGGACGGCTATGGCTACACCTTC.

CDR3 sequence (DNA): TGTGCCAGCAGTGACTCAGGATACAGGGGAAATGAGCAGTTCTTC. Its translation is CASSDSGYRGNEQFF. The V gene is TRBV25-1, the J gene TRBJ2-1, with 7 bases matching TRBD1. Germline CDR1 MGHDK, CDR2 SYGVNS. The length of the CDR3 is 15 residues. The J segment lost 7 bases and the V segment lost 3 bases, leaving 9 bases of the junction unmatched.

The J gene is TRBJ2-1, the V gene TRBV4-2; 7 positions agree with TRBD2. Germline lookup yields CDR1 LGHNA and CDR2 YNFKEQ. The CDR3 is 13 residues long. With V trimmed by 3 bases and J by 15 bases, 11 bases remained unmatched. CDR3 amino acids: CASSQRHGAGLFF. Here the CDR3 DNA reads TGTGCCAGCAGCCAGCGCCATGGAGCGGGACTGTTCTTC.

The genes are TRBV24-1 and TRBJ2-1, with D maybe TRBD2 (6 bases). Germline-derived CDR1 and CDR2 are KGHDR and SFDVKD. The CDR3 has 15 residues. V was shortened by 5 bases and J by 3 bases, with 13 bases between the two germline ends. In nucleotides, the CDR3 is TGTGCCACCAGTGGAATAGCGGATTACTACAATGAGCAGTTCTTC. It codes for CATSGIADYYNEQFF.

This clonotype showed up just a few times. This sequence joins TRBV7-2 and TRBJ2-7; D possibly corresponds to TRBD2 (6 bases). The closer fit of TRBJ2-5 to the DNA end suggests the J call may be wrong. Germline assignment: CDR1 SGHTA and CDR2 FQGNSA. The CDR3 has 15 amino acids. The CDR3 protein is CASSFSETRGETQYF. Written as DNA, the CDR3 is TGTGCCAGCAGCTTTTCGGAGACCCGGGGGGAGACCCAGTACTTC.

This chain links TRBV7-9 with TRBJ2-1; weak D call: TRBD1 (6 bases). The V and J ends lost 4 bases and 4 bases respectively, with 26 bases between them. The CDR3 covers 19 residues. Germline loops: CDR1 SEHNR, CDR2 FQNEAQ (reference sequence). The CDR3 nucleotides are TGTGCCAGCAGCTCCAGCCGGGGCAGGGGCCTTACTATATACAATGAGCAGTTCTTC. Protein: CASSSSRGRGLTIYNEQFF.

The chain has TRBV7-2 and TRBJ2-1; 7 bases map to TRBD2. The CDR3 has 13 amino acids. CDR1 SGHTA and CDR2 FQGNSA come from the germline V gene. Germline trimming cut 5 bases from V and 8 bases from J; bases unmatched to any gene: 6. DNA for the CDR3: TGTGCCAGCAGCCGAAACCGGGGGGATGAGCAGTTCTTC. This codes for CASSRNRGDEQFF. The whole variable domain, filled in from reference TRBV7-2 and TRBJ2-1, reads GAGVSQSPSNKVTEKGKDVELRCDPISGHTALYWYRQSLGQGLEFLIYFQGNSAPDKSGLPSDRFSAERTGGSVSTLTIQRTQQEDSAVYLCASSRNRGDEQFFGPGTRLTVL.

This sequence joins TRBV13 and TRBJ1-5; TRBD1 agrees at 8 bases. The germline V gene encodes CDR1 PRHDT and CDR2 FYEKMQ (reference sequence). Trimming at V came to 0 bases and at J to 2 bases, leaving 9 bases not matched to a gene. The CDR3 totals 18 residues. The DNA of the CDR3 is TGTGCCAGCAGCTTAGGGGCCCCGGGACAGGCAGGCAATCAGCCCCAGCATTTT. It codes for CASSLGAPGQAGNQPQHF.